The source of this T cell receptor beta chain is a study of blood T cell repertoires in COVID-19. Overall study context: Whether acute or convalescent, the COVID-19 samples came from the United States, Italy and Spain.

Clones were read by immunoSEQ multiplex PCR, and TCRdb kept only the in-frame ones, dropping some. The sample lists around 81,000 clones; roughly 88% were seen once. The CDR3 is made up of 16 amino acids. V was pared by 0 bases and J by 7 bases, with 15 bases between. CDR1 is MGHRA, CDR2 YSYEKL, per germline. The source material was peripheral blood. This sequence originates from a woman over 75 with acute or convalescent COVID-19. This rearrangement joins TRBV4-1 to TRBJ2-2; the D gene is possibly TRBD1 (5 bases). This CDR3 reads CASSQDPRVRNGELFF. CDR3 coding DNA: TGCGCCAGCAGCCAAGATCCCAGGGTCAGAAACGGGGAGCTGTTTTTT.